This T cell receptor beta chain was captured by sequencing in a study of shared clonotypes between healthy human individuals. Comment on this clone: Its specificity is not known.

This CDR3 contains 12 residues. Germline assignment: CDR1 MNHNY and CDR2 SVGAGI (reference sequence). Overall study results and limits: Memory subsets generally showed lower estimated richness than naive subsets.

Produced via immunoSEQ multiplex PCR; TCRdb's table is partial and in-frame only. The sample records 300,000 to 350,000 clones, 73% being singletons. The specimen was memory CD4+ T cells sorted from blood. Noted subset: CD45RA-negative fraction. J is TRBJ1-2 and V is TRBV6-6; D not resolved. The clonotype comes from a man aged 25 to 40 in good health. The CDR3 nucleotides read TGTGGCGTTTCAAAAACTAACTATGGCTACACCTTC. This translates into CGVSKTNYGYTF.